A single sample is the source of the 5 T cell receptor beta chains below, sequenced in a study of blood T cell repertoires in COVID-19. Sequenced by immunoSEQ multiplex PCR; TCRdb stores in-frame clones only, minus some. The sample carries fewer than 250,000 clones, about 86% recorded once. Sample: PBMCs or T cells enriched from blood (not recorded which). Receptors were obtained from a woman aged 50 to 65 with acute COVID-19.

Here the CDR3 DNA reads TGTGCCAGCAGCCCGGACTTTTCCCGGGGGGCTTTCTTT. This gives the protein CASSPDFSRGAFF. V is TRBV9 and J is TRBJ1-1; a possible D gene is TRBD1 (5 bases). V lost 4 bases to trimming and J lost 11 bases, with 18 bases between them. The CDR3 loop spans 13 amino acids. The germline gives CDR1 SGDLS, CDR2 YYNGEE.

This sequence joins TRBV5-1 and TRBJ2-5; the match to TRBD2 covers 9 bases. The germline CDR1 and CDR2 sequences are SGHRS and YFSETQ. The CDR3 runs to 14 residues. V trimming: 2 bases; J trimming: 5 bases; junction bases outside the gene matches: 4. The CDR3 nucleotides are TGCGCCAGCAGCTTACAGGGACTAGCTGAGACCCAGTACTTC. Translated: CASSLQGLAETQYF.

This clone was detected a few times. In DNA, the CDR3 is TGTGCCAGCAGTCTAGGGGGTACCTTCGGCTACACCTTC. Its protein product is CASSLGGTFGYTF. The V gene is TRBV2, the J gene TRBJ1-2, with a tentative D call TRBD1 (6 bases). The CDR3 has 13 amino acids. CDR1 SNHLY and CDR2 FYNNEI come from the germline V gene. The V end lost 5 bases, the J end lost 8 bases, and 15 bases lay between the germline ends.

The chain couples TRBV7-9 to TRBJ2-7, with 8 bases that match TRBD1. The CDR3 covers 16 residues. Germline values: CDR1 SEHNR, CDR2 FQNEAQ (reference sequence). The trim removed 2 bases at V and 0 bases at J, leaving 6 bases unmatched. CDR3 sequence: CASSLRPGGSSYEQYF. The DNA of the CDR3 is TGTGCCAGCAGCTTACGGCCAGGGGGCAGCTCCTACGAGCAGTACTTC.

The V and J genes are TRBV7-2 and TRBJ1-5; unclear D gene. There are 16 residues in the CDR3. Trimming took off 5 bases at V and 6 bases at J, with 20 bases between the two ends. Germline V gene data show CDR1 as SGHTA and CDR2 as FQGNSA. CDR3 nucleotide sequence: TGTGCCAGCAGCCCAGAGGGAGTTCAGGTGCGTCAGCCCCAGCATTTT. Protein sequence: CASSPEGVQVRQPQHF.